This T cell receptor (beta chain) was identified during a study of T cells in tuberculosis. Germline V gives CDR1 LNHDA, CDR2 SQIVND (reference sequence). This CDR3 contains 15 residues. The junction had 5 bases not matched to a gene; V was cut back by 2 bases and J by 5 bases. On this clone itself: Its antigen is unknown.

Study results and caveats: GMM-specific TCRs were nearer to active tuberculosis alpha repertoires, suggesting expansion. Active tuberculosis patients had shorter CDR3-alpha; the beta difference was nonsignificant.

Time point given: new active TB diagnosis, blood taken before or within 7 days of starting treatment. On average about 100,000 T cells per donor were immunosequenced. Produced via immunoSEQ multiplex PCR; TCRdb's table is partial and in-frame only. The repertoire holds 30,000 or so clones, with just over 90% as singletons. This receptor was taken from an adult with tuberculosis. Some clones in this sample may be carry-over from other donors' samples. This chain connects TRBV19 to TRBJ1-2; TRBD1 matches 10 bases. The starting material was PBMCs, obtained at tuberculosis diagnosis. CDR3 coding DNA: TGTGCCAGTAGTATAACCGGACAGGGGGGATATGGCTACACCTTC. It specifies CASSITGQGGYGYTF.